This T cell receptor beta chain was recorded in a study of human T cells and chemical hapten exposure. Study background: Throughout the roughly 26-week study, diphenylcyclopropenone was applied weekly to the patients' scalps. Study-wide results and caveats: A positive correlation with patch test score was shown by PT1 expanded TCR counts. It was expanded TCRs that formed significantly more large CDR3 similarity clusters than controls did.

Time point in this sample: pre-sensitization, week 0. Treatment given: therapeutic diphenylcyclopropenone sensitization with weekly scalp DPC. The starting material, unfractionated whole blood, was used for total RNA extraction. MiXCR, run by TCRdb on the RACE reads, gives a single entry per CDR3 protein. This sample yields around 62,000 distinct CDR3 sequences, of which 5.5% to 7.5% are seen a single time; approximately 1.6% belongs to the top ten. This clonotype has a count of ten or more. The antigen remains undetermined. This receptor was taken from a woman under 40 with alopecia areata. Some clones in this sample may be carry-over from other donors' samples. The material sequenced was whole blood, taken in connection with sensitization to the hapten diphenylcyclopropenone (DPC).

For the CDR3, the DNA is TGTGCCAGCAGCATCCGGGACAGGGGCGCCAAAAACATTCAGTACTTC. The encoded protein is CASSIRDRGAKNIQYF. The chain recombines TRBV7-8 with TRBJ2-4, with 10 bases that match TRBD1. Germline V lookup: CDR1 SGHVS, CDR2 FQNEAQ. The length of the CDR3 is 16 residues. Trimming removed 5 bases from V and 1 base from J; junction bases left unmatched: 5.